One sample yielded the 15 T cell receptor beta chains listed below, sequenced in a study of T cell changes during pregnancy in multiple sclerosis. This table comes from immunoSEQ multiplex PCR, and its TCRdb copy is limited to in-frame clones, with some not included. In the table there are roughly 89,000 clones, 90% to 95% of which are singletons. The sequenced sample was peripheral blood, obtained in the first trimester of pregnancy. These receptors originate from a female donor with multiple sclerosis, enrolled in a pregnancy study.

This clone appeared once. The chain employs TRBV11-3 and TRBJ2-1; 8 bases fit TRBD1. V was clipped by 3 bases and J by 8 bases; unmatched bases: 0. CDR1 SGHNT and CDR2 YENEEA come from the germline V gene. The CDR3 is 12 amino acids. The CDR3 bases are TGTGCCAGCAGCTTGACAGGGGATGAGCAGTTCTTC. It specifies CASSLTGDEQFF.

The V and J genes are TRBV7-2 and TRBJ1-2, with a tentative D call TRBD1 (6 bases). The CDR3 loop spans 17 amino acids. With 1 base removed from V and 2 bases from J, the gap between germline ends came to 17 bases. From germline, CDR1 is SGHTA and CDR2 FQGNSA. This CDR3 is CASSLGLRGTGNYGYTF. The CDR3 DNA is TGTGCCAGCAGCTTAGGGCTTCGAGGTACAGGGAACTATGGCTACACCTTC. The whole variable domain, remainder taken from reference TRBV7-2 and TRBJ1-2, is GAGVSQSPSNKVTEKGKDVELRCDPISGHTALYWYRQSLGQGLEFLIYFQGNSAPDKSGLPSDRFSAERTGGSVSTLTIQRTQQEDSAVYLCASSLGLRGTGNYGYTFGSGTRLTVV.

This chain uses TRBV6-4 with TRBJ1-2; possible D gene TRBD1, 6 bases. CDR3 length: 17 residues. V shed 4 bases and J shed 0 bases, with 18 bases lying between them. From germline, CDR1 is MRHNA and CDR2 SNTAGT. As DNA, the CDR3 is TGTGCCAGCAGTGCCCACCCCGCGGACAGCTCTAACTATGGCTACACCTTC. Protein sequence: CASSAHPADSSNYGYTF.

The chain carries TRBV14 and TRBJ1-2; TRBD1 agrees at 7 bases. V was clipped by 4 bases and J by 5 bases; unmatched bases: 4. The CDR3 has 13 residues. The germline CDR1 and CDR2 sequences are SGHDN and FVKESK. The DNA for the CDR3 is TGTGCCAGCAGCCGGGACAGCCAGTATGGCTACACCTTC. Encoded protein: CASSRDSQYGYTF.

This chain connects TRBV6-5 to TRBJ1-4; TRBD1 matches 9 bases. Germline-derived CDR1 and CDR2 are MNHEY and SVGAGI. The CDR3 has 15 residues. Germline trimming cut 5 bases from V and 3 bases from J; bases unmatched to any gene: 4. For the CDR3, the DNA is TGTGCCAGCAGTCCCTGGGACAGGGCTAATGAAAAACTGTTTTTT. Protein product: CASSPWDRANEKLFF.

This clone was counted once. V is TRBV9 and J is TRBJ2-1; 8 bases map to TRBD1. Germline CDR1 reads SGDLS; CDR2 reads YYNGEE. The CDR3 loop spans 15 amino acids. V was clipped by 0 bases and J by 5 bases; unmatched bases: 4. Here the CDR3 reads CASSVVQGGNNEQFF. The CDR3 nucleotides read TGTGCCAGCAGCGTAGTACAGGGGGGAAACAATGAGCAGTTCTTC.

The V call is TRBV9, the J call TRBJ1-3; tentatively, D is TRBD1 (5 bases). CDR1 is SGDLS, CDR2 YYNGEE, per germline. Trimming pared 0 bases from V and 4 bases from J, leaving 14 bases between. The CDR3 has 16 amino acids. The CDR3, as DNA: TGTGCCAGCAGCGTAGAGCCCAGACAGCTGGGAAACACCATATATTTT. Its translation is CASSVEPRQLGNTIYF.

This chain links TRBV6-5 with TRBJ2-5; 7 bases are shared with TRBD1. CDR3 length equals 13 residues. Losses at the gene ends were 6 bases for V and 4 bases for J; bases not matched to a gene: 5. From germline, CDR1 is MNHEY and CDR2 SVGAGI. The CDR3 region has the DNA TGTGCCAGCAGCCCGACAGGGTCAGAGACCCAGTACTTC. This gives the protein CASSPTGSETQYF.

The chain recombines TRBV25-1 with TRBJ1-1; TRBD1 is a possible D gene (5 bases). The CDR3 covers 11 residues. Germline assignment: CDR1 MGHDK and CDR2 SYGVNS. Trimming took 6 bases from V and 11 from J, leaving 13 bases between them. The CDR3 bases are TGTGCCAGCAGGGAAACGGGGGGGGCTTTCTTT. This codes for CASRETGGAFF.

The chain couples TRBV9 to TRBJ1-2, with 7 bases that match TRBD1. Looked up from germline, CDR1 is SGDLS and CDR2 is YYNGEE. The ends lost 3 bases at V and 4 bases at J; junction bases unmatched: 6. The CDR3 is 14 amino acids. CDR3 sequence: CASSEHTGVYGYTF. In DNA form, the CDR3 reads TGTGCCAGCAGCGAACATACAGGGGTCTATGGCTACACCTTC.

The V and J genes are TRBV2 and TRBJ2-5, with 11 bases that match TRBD2. Looked up from germline, CDR1 is SNHLY and CDR2 is FYNNEI. This CDR3 spans 16 amino acids. The trim removed 1 base at V and 7 bases at J, leaving 8 bases unmatched. The CDR3 DNA reads as TGTGCCAGCAGTGAAGTTAGGACTAGCGGGTTCACGACCCAGTACTTC. This translates into CASSEVRTSGFTTQYF.

The chain joins TRBV5-1 to TRBJ2-5, with 14 bases that match TRBD2. This CDR3 region has 16 residues. J was trimmed by 2 bases and V by 3 bases; bases with no gene match: 3. CDR1 is SGHRS and CDR2 is YFSETQ in the germline V gene. The chain's CDR3 is CASSSRLAGGQETQYF. The DNA of the CDR3 is TGCGCCAGCAGCTCGAGACTAGCGGGGGGGCAAGAGACCCAGTACTTC.

The chain carries TRBV27 and TRBJ1-2, with D tentatively TRBD1 (5 bases). CDR3 length equals 14 residues. Germline V gene lookup returns CDR1 MNHEY and CDR2 SMNVEV (reference sequence). The V end was cut by 4 bases, the J end by 4 bases, with 13 bases between. The CDR3 spells CASSSPSGGYGYTF. The CDR3 DNA is TGTGCCAGCAGTTCCCCCAGCGGGGGCTATGGCTACACCTTC.

The V gene is TRBV6-5, the J gene TRBJ2-5, with 9 bases aligning to TRBD1. Trimming took 6 bases from V and 3 from J; bases not matched to a gene: 8. Per the germline V gene, CDR1 is MNHEY and CDR2 is SVGAGI. CDR3 size: 15 residues. CDR3 sequence: CASSFTGGSEETQYF. The CDR3 bases are TGTGCCAGCAGCTTCACAGGGGGCAGTGAAGAGACCCAGTACTTC.

The chain links TRBV14 to TRBJ2-5, with a possible D match to TRBD1 (5 bases). Germline CDR1 is SGHDN and CDR2 is FVKESK. Trimming took 2 bases from V and 4 from J, leaving 11 bases between them. The CDR3 runs to 14 residues. In DNA form, the CDR3 reads TGTGCCAGCAGCCAAAGTAGGGGCCTAGAGACCCAGTACTTC. The encoded protein is CASSQSRGLETQYF.